Listed below are T cell receptor beta chains from one sample, sequenced in a study of breast tumors, draining lymph nodes, adjacent tissues. MiXCR, applied by TCRdb to the multiplex PCR reads, yields one record per CDR3 protein. The sample includes roughly 7,100 distinct CDR3 sequences, 43% seen only once; the top ten take about 45%. Sequencing used tumor-adjacent breast tissue. The receptors were gathered from a female donor with breast cancer. Some clones in this sample may be carry-over from other donors' samples. The CDR3 runs from the conserved cysteine through the conserved F or W. The D gene is left open where the match is weak. Some rows have no size entry. The others give once, few or many, or a class for an expanded clone.

v_call: TRBV2
clone_size: once
j_call: TRBJ2-7
d_call: .
cdr3_aa: CASSQQGYEQYF
cdr3_nt: TGTGCCAGCAGCCAACAGGGCTACGAGCAGTACTTC

v_call: TRBV4-3
clone_size: medium-sized
j_call: TRBJ2-7
d_call: .
cdr3_aa: CASSQVSTGTTYEQYF
cdr3_nt: TGCGCCAGCAGCCAAGTGTCCACAGGGACGACCTACGAGCAGTACTTC

v_call: TRBV7-9
clone_size: .
j_call: TRBJ2-1
d_call: .
cdr3_aa: CASSLAPEHFEQFF
cdr3_nt: TGTGCCAGCAGCTTAGCCCCCGAGCACTTCGAGCAGTTCTTC

v_call: TRBV20-1
clone_size: medium-sized
j_call: TRBJ2-7
d_call: TRBD2
cdr3_aa: CSATGIAGVSEQYF
cdr3_nt: TGCAGTGCTACCGGAATAGCGGGAGTATCCGAGCAGTACTTC

v_call: TRBV5-1
clone_size: .
j_call: TRBJ1-6
d_call: .
cdr3_aa: CASSLQGLRYNSPLHF
cdr3_nt: TGCGCCAGCAGCTTGCAAGGGCTGCGATATAATTCACCCCTCCACTTT

v_call: TRBV9
clone_size: medium-sized
j_call: TRBJ1-6
d_call: TRBD1
cdr3_aa: CASSIQGANSPLHF
cdr3_nt: TGTGCCAGCAGCATACAGGGGGCTAATTCACCCCTCCACTTT

v_call: TRBV9
clone_size: many
j_call: TRBJ2-1
d_call: TRBD1
cdr3_aa: CASSHPRDSNLNEQFF
cdr3_nt: TGTGCCAGCAGCCACCCCCGGGACAGTAATTTAAATGAGCAGTTCTTC

v_call: TRBV10-3
clone_size: many
j_call: TRBJ2-6
d_call: .
cdr3_aa: CAISGGDRVMSGANVLTF
cdr3_nt: TGTGCCATCAGCGGGGGGGACAGGGTTATGTCTGGGGCCAACGTCCTGACTTTC

v_call: TRBV7-2
clone_size: medium-sized
j_call: TRBJ2-1
d_call: TRBD2
cdr3_aa: CASSLSGSGSIYNEQFF
cdr3_nt: TGTGCCAGCAGCTTATCGGGGAGCGGGAGTATTTACAATGAGCAGTTCTTC

v_call: TRBV5-4
clone_size: .
j_call: TRBJ2-2
d_call: .
cdr3_aa: CASSLGGGGITGELFF
cdr3_nt: TGTGCCAGCAGCTTGGGAGGCGGAGGGATCACCGGGGAGCTGTTTTTT

v_call: TRBV20-1
clone_size: few
j_call: TRBJ2-7
d_call: .
cdr3_aa: CSVSGPDGEQYF
cdr3_nt: TGCAGTGTTAGTGGCCCTGATGGAGAGCAGTACTTC

v_call: TRBV6-6
clone_size: once
j_call: TRBJ2-7
d_call: .
cdr3_aa: CASSSAYIYEQYF
cdr3_nt: TGTGCCAGCAGTTCGGCCTACATCTACGAGCAGTACTTC

v_call: TRBV6-5
clone_size: once
j_call: TRBJ2-7
d_call: .
cdr3_aa: CASSRTKNEQYF
cdr3_nt: TGTGCCAGCAGTAGGACAAAAAACGAGCAGTACTTC

v_call: TRBV14
clone_size: .
j_call: TRBJ2-7
d_call: .
cdr3_aa: CASSQIGTLSSYEQYF
cdr3_nt: TGTGCCAGCAGCCAAATCGGGACACTTTCCTCCTACGAGCAGTACTTC

v_call: TRBV20-1
clone_size: once
j_call: TRBJ2-7
d_call: .
cdr3_aa: CSATPSYEQYF
cdr3_nt: TGCAGTGCTACCCCCTCATACGAGCAGTACTTC

v_call: TRBV4-2
clone_size: medium-sized
j_call: TRBJ2-7
d_call: TRBD2
cdr3_aa: CASSQETGGSYEQYF
cdr3_nt: TGTGCCAGCAGCCAAGAAACGGGCGGGAGCTACGAGCAGTACTTC

v_call: TRBV19
clone_size: .
j_call: TRBJ1-5
d_call: .
cdr3_aa: CASSSFGGQPQHF
cdr3_nt: TGTGCCAGTAGTAGTTTTGGCGGCCAGCCCCAGCATTTT

v_call: TRBV4-1
clone_size: once
j_call: TRBJ2-3
d_call: TRBD1
cdr3_aa: CASSFRDRATDTQYF
cdr3_nt: TGCGCCAGCAGCTTCCGGGACAGGGCGACAGATACGCAGTATTTC

v_call: TRBV12-3/TRBV12-4
clone_size: few
j_call: TRBJ1-1
d_call: .
cdr3_aa: CASSLRGMNTEAFF
cdr3_nt: TGTGCCAGCAGTTTACGAGGGATGAACACTGAAGCTTTCTTT

v_call: TRBV29-1
clone_size: .
j_call: TRBJ2-3
d_call: TRBD2
cdr3_aa: CSVVAGAADTQYF
cdr3_nt: TGCAGCGTTGTAGCGGGAGCGGCAGATACGCAGTATTTT

v_call: TRBV7-6
clone_size: once
j_call: TRBJ2-1
d_call: .
cdr3_aa: CASSPRTESYNEQFF
cdr3_nt: TGTGCCAGCAGCCCCCGGACGGAATCCTACAATGAGCAGTTCTTC

v_call: TRBV9
clone_size: .
j_call: TRBJ2-7
d_call: .
cdr3_aa: CASSPFGGFYEQYF
cdr3_nt: TGTGCCAGCAGCCCATTCGGGGGATTTTACGAGCAGTACTTC

v_call: TRBV7-2
clone_size: medium-sized
j_call: TRBJ2-3
d_call: .
cdr3_aa: CASSLDRTHTDTQYF
cdr3_nt: TGTGCCAGCAGCTTAGACAGGACACACACAGATACGCAGTATTTT

v_call: TRBV7-9
clone_size: .
j_call: TRBJ2-1
d_call: .
cdr3_aa: CASSSRESIYSEQFF
cdr3_nt: TGTGCCAGCAGCTCCCGAGAGAGCATCTACAGTGAGCAGTTCTTC

v_call: TRBV7-2
clone_size: .
j_call: TRBJ2-7
d_call: TRBD2
cdr3_aa: CASRATSGRYDEQYF
cdr3_nt: TGTGCCAGCAGGGCGACTAGCGGGAGGTACGACGAGCAGTACTTC

v_call: TRBV30
clone_size: .
j_call: TRBJ2-7
d_call: .
cdr3_aa: CAWSVSGNYEQYF
cdr3_nt: TGTGCCTGGAGTGTATCAGGGAACTACGAGCAGTACTTC